These T cell receptor beta chains were read from a single sample in a study of blood T cells in healthy people across ages. TCRdb re-called the 5' RACE reads with MiXCR, one entry per CDR3 protein. Of around 1,800,000 distinct CDR3 sequences listed, about 39% are singletons. The specimen sequenced was blood. All receptors derive from a human donor in good health. The CDR3 runs from the conserved cysteine through the conserved F or W. Each record gives: clone size, D gene, V gene, J gene, CDR3 DNA, CDR3 protein. D genes are given only for firm matches. Clone size is not always given. Where it is, it says once, few, many or a class for expanded clones.

abundance: .; d_gene: TRBD1; v_gene: TRBV3-1; j_gene: TRBJ1-6; CDR3nt: TGTGCCAGCAGCGGAAGGGGACAGGGGAATTCACCCCTCCACTTT; CDR3aa: CASSGRGQGNSPLHF
abundance: few; d_gene: .; v_gene: TRBV7-3; j_gene: TRBJ1-2; CDR3nt: TGTGCCAGCAGCCCGGGGGCCGCAGACGTCTATGGCTACACCTTC; CDR3aa: CASSPGAADVYGYTF
abundance: few; d_gene: .; v_gene: TRBV29-1; j_gene: TRBJ2-5; CDR3nt: TGCAGCGTCGGGGGACGACAGAGCCGAGAGACCCAGTACTTC; CDR3aa: CSVGGRQSRETQYF
abundance: .; d_gene: .; v_gene: TRBV29-1; j_gene: TRBJ2-7; CDR3nt: TGCAGCGTTGAAGATTCGCGGTCATCCTACGAGCAGTACTTC; CDR3aa: CSVEDSRSSYEQYF
abundance: .; d_gene: .; v_gene: TRBV12-3/TRBV12-4; j_gene: TRBJ2-1; CDR3nt: TGTGCCAGCAGTCCCCTCGGCGACTACTCCTACAATGAGCAGTTCTTC; CDR3aa: CASSPLGDYSYNEQFF
abundance: many; d_gene: TRBD1; v_gene: TRBV12-3/TRBV12-4; j_gene: TRBJ2-4; CDR3nt: TGTGCCAGCAGTTTATTCGAGGGGACAGAAAACATTCAGTACTTC; CDR3aa: CASSLFEGTENIQYF
abundance: few; d_gene: TRBD1; v_gene: TRBV7-9; j_gene: TRBJ2-7; CDR3nt: TGTGCCAGCAGCACCAGCGGACAGGGGCACTTCCCCTACGAGCAGTACTTC; CDR3aa: CASSTSGQGHFPYEQYF
abundance: few; d_gene: .; v_gene: TRBV9; j_gene: TRBJ1-2; CDR3nt: TGTGCCAGCAGCCCGGGACAAATGGGTCGAGGTTACACCTTC; CDR3aa: CASSPGQMGRGYTF
abundance: .; d_gene: TRBD1; v_gene: TRBV7-2; j_gene: TRBJ2-7; CDR3nt: TGTGCCAGCAGCTTAGCGGGACAGAGGGACGAGCAGTACTTC; CDR3aa: CASSLAGQRDEQYF
abundance: .; d_gene: .; v_gene: TRBV25-1; j_gene: TRBJ2-3; CDR3nt: TGTGCCAGCAGTGAGTCGGAGGGGACCACAGATACGCAGTATTTT; CDR3aa: CASSESEGTTDTQYF
abundance: .; d_gene: TRBD1; v_gene: TRBV7-9; j_gene: TRBJ2-5; CDR3nt: TGTGCCAGCTCCCGCCAGGGACAGGGGATAGAGACCCAGTACTTC; CDR3aa: CASSRQGQGIETQYF
abundance: few; d_gene: .; v_gene: TRBV7-3; j_gene: TRBJ2-2; CDR3nt: TGTGCCAGCAGCTTACAGGGTGGCAACACCGGGGAGCTGTTTTTT; CDR3aa: CASSLQGGNTGELFF
abundance: .; d_gene: .; v_gene: TRBV12-3/TRBV12-4; j_gene: TRBJ2-4; CDR3nt: TGTGCCAGCAGTTTTCCGGATGGCGGGCAGTACTTC; CDR3aa: CASSFPDGGQYF
abundance: few; d_gene: .; v_gene: TRBV7-2; j_gene: TRBJ2-1; CDR3nt: TGTGCCAGCAGCTTGAATGGGGGGGCCGGTGAGCAGTTCTTC; CDR3aa: CASSLNGGAGEQFF
abundance: once; d_gene: .; v_gene: TRBV6-6; j_gene: TRBJ1-1; CDR3nt: TGTGCCAGCATGGCCAGGATGAACACTGAAGCTTTCTTT; CDR3aa: CASMARMNTEAFF
abundance: .; d_gene: TRBD1; v_gene: TRBV4-3; j_gene: TRBJ2-3; CDR3nt: TGCGCCAGCAGCCAGGGACAGCCTAGCACAGATACGCAGTATTTT; CDR3aa: CASSQGQPSTDTQYF
abundance: few; d_gene: .; v_gene: TRBV25-1; j_gene: TRBJ1-2; CDR3nt: TGTGCCAGCAGCCCGGGAGGGCAGGGACTTATCTATGGCTACACCTTC; CDR3aa: CASSPGGQGLIYGYTF
abundance: .; d_gene: .; v_gene: TRBV12-3/TRBV12-4; j_gene: TRBJ2-1; CDR3nt: TGTGCCAGCAGTTCTCTGACTACCTCCTACAATGAGCAGTTCTTC; CDR3aa: CASSSLTTSYNEQFF
abundance: .; d_gene: .; v_gene: TRBV18; j_gene: TRBJ1-6; CDR3nt: TGTGCCAGCTCGGATCTTGGCGGCGCCCTCCACTTT; CDR3aa: CASSDLGGALHF
abundance: few; d_gene: .; v_gene: TRBV27; j_gene: TRBJ2-7; CDR3nt: TGTGCCAGCAGCCTTTTGGCCCCGAGCTCCTACGAGCAGTACTTC; CDR3aa: CASSLLAPSSYEQYF
abundance: few; d_gene: .; v_gene: TRBV4-1; j_gene: TRBJ1-3; CDR3nt: TGCGCCAGCAGCCAAGATGCAGGGAACTCTGGAAACACCATATATTTT; CDR3aa: CASSQDAGNSGNTIYF
abundance: once; d_gene: TRBD1; v_gene: TRBV7-3; j_gene: TRBJ2-2; CDR3nt: TGTGCCAGCAGCTTAAACGTACAGGGGCTTCTGTTTTTT; CDR3aa: CASSLNVQGLLFF
abundance: .; d_gene: .; v_gene: TRBV12-3/TRBV12-4; j_gene: TRBJ2-1; CDR3nt: TGTGCCAGCAGGCTACAACTAGTCACCAATGAGCAGTTCTTC; CDR3aa: CASRLQLVTNEQFF
abundance: many; d_gene: TRBD1; v_gene: TRBV7-9; j_gene: TRBJ2-7; CDR3nt: TGTGCCAGCAGTTCGGACAGGGGGTTATCCTACGAGCAGTACTTC; CDR3aa: CASSSDRGLSYEQYF
abundance: .; d_gene: .; v_gene: TRBV27; j_gene: TRBJ2-7; CDR3nt: TGTGCCAGCAGTCTCACCGCCGGGGGATCTTCCTACGAGCAGTACTTC; CDR3aa: CASSLTAGGSSYEQYF
abundance: few; d_gene: .; v_gene: TRBV12-3/TRBV12-4; j_gene: TRBJ2-5; CDR3nt: TGTGCCAGCAGTTGGACTACGGAAGAGACCCAGTACTTC; CDR3aa: CASSWTTEETQYF
abundance: few; d_gene: .; v_gene: TRBV6-5; j_gene: TRBJ1-2; CDR3nt: TGTGCCAGCAGTTACCGCAGGGAGGATGGCTACACCTTC; CDR3aa: CASSYRREDGYTF
abundance: few; d_gene: TRBD2; v_gene: TRBV20-1; j_gene: TRBJ2-7; CDR3nt: TGCAGTGCTAGACCCGGGACTACCATTTCCTACGAGCAGTACTTC; CDR3aa: CSARPGTTISYEQYF
abundance: .; d_gene: .; v_gene: TRBV29-1; j_gene: TRBJ2-1; CDR3nt: TGCAGCGCCCGTTGGGCAGGAGGGGTGGAGACCCAGTTCTTC; CDR3aa: CSARWAGGVETQFF
abundance: .; d_gene: .; v_gene: TRBV7-3; j_gene: TRBJ1-2; CDR3nt: TGTGCCAGCAGCTTAACGGCCCCAGGGGTCACAGTTTACGATGGCTACACCTTC; CDR3aa: CASSLTAPGVTVYDGYTF
abundance: .; d_gene: .; v_gene: TRBV12-3/TRBV12-4; j_gene: TRBJ2-3; CDR3nt: TGTGCCAGCGGGGGGAGGGGGTACACAGATACGCAGTATTTT; CDR3aa: CASGGRGYTDTQYF
abundance: few; d_gene: TRBD1; v_gene: TRBV12-3/TRBV12-4; j_gene: TRBJ2-3; CDR3nt: TGTGCCAGCAGAAAAGGGACAGTTACTTTCTCTAGCACAGATACGCAGTATTTT; CDR3aa: CASRKGTVTFSSTDTQYF
abundance: .; d_gene: TRBD2; v_gene: TRBV20-1; j_gene: TRBJ2-1; CDR3nt: TGCAGTGCCCGGCGGGAGCGGACGCTAAACAATGAGCAGTTCTTC; CDR3aa: CSARRERTLNNEQFF
abundance: many; d_gene: .; v_gene: TRBV27; j_gene: TRBJ2-6; CDR3nt: TGTGCCAGCAGTCATAGGTCTGGGGCCAACGTCCTGACTTTC; CDR3aa: CASSHRSGANVLTF
abundance: few; d_gene: .; v_gene: TRBV5-1; j_gene: TRBJ1-1; CDR3nt: TGCGCCAGCAGCTTGGTAGAAAACAGGTTTCCTGAAGCTTTCTTT; CDR3aa: CASSLVENRFPEAFF
abundance: few; d_gene: .; v_gene: TRBV28; j_gene: TRBJ2-5; CDR3nt: TGTGCCAGCAGCCACTCAGGGACCCAGTACTTC; CDR3aa: CASSHSGTQYF